What follows describes a single T cell receptor (beta chain). Its specificity is not known. Molecular barcoding with unique molecular identifiers was used for the TCRbeta library. Each CDR3 protein gets one entry after TCRdb re-called the PCR reads with MiXCR. The sample lists 500,000 to 650,000 distinct CDR3 sequences; 11% were seen once. The data derive from a study of T-cell reconstitution after alpha-beta-depleted transplantation in children. Whole-study findings and limits: Reportedly, alpha-beta T cells present about two months post-transplant originated from several hundred expanded clones of graft origin. At day 60, the high TCRbeta diversity found in some patients originated from recipient T cells and thymic progenitors that had survived. T-cell counts and diversity were attributed mostly to newly produced T cells one year after transplant.

This material consisted of PBMCs, mostly from graft donor cells, taken 180 days after TCRalphabeta/CD19-depleted stem cell transplant. This receptor was identified in a female patient between 2 and 10 years old who had a stem cell transplant for aplastic anemia, so the T cells may come from the graft donor.

CDR3 DNA: TGTGCCGGCAACTCGAACTACGAGCAGTACTTC. Protein product: CAGNSNYEQYF. This chain connects TRBV28 to TRBJ2-7; D unclear. Germline CDR1 MDHEN, CDR2 SYDVKM. This CDR3 region has 11 residues. V gave up 11 bases and J gave up 3 bases, with 11 bases separating them.